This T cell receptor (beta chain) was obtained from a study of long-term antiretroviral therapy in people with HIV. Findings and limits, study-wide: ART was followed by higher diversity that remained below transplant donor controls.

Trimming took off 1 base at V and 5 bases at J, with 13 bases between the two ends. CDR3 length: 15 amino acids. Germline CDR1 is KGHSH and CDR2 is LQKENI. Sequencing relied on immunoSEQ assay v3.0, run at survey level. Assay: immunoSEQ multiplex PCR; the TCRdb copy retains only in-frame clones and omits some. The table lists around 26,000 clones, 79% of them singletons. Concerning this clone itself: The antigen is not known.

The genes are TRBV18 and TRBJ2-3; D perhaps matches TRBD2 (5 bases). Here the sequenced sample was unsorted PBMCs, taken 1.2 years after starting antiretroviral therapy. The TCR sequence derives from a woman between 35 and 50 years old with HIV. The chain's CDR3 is CASSPRNGDGDTQYF. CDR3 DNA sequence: TGTGCCAGCTCACCACGAAACGGGGATGGAGATACGCAGTATTTT.